This T cell receptor beta chain was recorded in a study of human T cells and chemical hapten exposure. Regarding time point: pre-sensitization, week 0. Indicated treatment: therapeutic diphenylcyclopropenone sensitization with weekly scalp DPC. Someone pulled total RNA out of unfractionated whole blood. Phlebotomy was performed prior to application of every patch test. The J segment lost 5 bases and the V segment lost 3 bases, leaving 4 bases of the junction unmatched. Per germline, CDR1 ENHRY and CDR2 SYGVKD. This CDR3 is built from 15 residues. TCRdb reprocessed the RACE reads via MiXCR and lists one record per CDR3 protein. Of about 55,000 distinct CDR3 sequences listed, roughly a tenth are singletons.

The sample here was whole blood, taken in connection with sensitization to the hapten diphenylcyclopropenone (DPC). This sequence was found in a woman in her twenties or thirties with alopecia areata. Some clones in this sample may be carry-over from other donors' samples. The chain carries TRBV10-3 and TRBJ2-5; 12 nucleotides agree with TRBD2. CDR3 nucleotide sequence: TGTGCCATCAGTGAAGGACTAGCGGGGTGGGAGACCCAGTACTTC. This codes for CAISEGLAGWETQYF.